This T cell receptor beta chain derives from a study of graft-versus-host responses after intestinal transplantation. The authors processed graft tissue to release intraepithelial and lamina propria lymphocytes. Trimming removed 0 bases from V and 6 bases from J, with 12 bases in between. This CDR3 is built from 15 residues. Germline assignment: CDR1 SGHRS and CDR2 YFSETQ. Sequenced by immunoSEQ multiplex PCR; TCRdb stores in-frame clones only, minus some. Found here are 15,000 or so clones, 77% of them singletons; the top ten hold 3.9%. This rearrangement joins TRBV5-1 to TRBJ1-4; D is uncertain. The TCR was taken from a human patient who received an intestinal transplant, so some T cells may come from the graft donor. The sequencing used ileum tissue, collected about four weeks after intestinal transplant. The chain's CDR3 is CASSLDWESHEKLFF. CDR3 nucleotides: TGCGCCAGCAGCTTGGATTGGGAGAGCCATGAAAAACTGTTTTTT.